Listed below are T cell receptor beta chains from one sample, sequenced in a study of response to subunit inactivated influenza vaccine. MiXCR was run by TCRdb on the RT-PCR reads, yielding one entry per CDR3 protein. The data show 170,000 or so distinct CDR3 sequences, around 10% seen once. The sequencing here drew on CD8+ T cells sorted from PBMCs, taken roughly 24 months after vaccination. The source is a man between 45 and 75 years old who received an inactivated influenza vaccine. The CDR3 runs from the conserved cysteine through the conserved F or W.

CDR3 protein: CSASERQGGEAFF; J gene: TRBJ1-1; V gene: TRBV29-1
CDR3 protein: CASSTREGQTFYNEQFF; J gene: TRBJ2-1; V gene: TRBV7-9
CDR3 protein: CASSSPPDEFHSNQPQHF; J gene: TRBJ1-5; V gene: TRBV6-5
CDR3 protein: CASSLGKTDGEETQYF; J gene: TRBJ2-5; V gene: TRBV28
CDR3 protein: CASSEPGDTQYF; J gene: TRBJ2-3; V gene: TRBV12-3/TRBV12-4
CDR3 protein: CASSQDVGGGYTF; J gene: TRBJ1-2; V gene: TRBV4-3
CDR3 protein: CASSQVVLNNEQFF; J gene: TRBJ2-1; V gene: TRBV4-1
CDR3 protein: CASSVGQGTYSGNTIYF; J gene: TRBJ1-3; V gene: TRBV9
CDR3 protein: CSTQGDGGREVETQYF; J gene: TRBJ2-5; V gene: TRBV20-1
CDR3 protein: CASRSSVDTQYF; J gene: TRBJ2-3; V gene: TRBV5-1
CDR3 protein: CASSQDPTGLYEQYF; J gene: TRBJ2-7; V gene: TRBV14
CDR3 protein: CASGLASGEQFF; J gene: TRBJ2-1; V gene: TRBV12-5
CDR3 protein: CASSILPGSEGHEQYF; J gene: TRBJ2-7; V gene: TRBV27
CDR3 protein: CASSSTGFYGYTF; J gene: TRBJ1-2; V gene: TRBV12-3/TRBV12-4
CDR3 protein: CASSLGRPQETQYF; J gene: TRBJ2-5; V gene: TRBV27
CDR3 protein: CASSTIAGPGTDTQYF; J gene: TRBJ2-3; V gene: TRBV27
CDR3 protein: CASSYLAPPGEETQYF; J gene: TRBJ2-5; V gene: TRBV6-5
CDR3 protein: CASIGTFGNQPQHF; J gene: TRBJ1-5; V gene: TRBV19
CDR3 protein: CATRTATGSYTF; J gene: TRBJ1-2; V gene: TRBV24-1
CDR3 protein: CASSLAIGDGIQETQYF; J gene: TRBJ2-5; V gene: TRBV7-9
CDR3 protein: CASSAGRGWDEQFF; J gene: TRBJ2-1; V gene: TRBV7-2
CDR3 protein: CASSQGLAGGIEQFF; J gene: TRBJ2-1; V gene: TRBV12-3/TRBV12-4